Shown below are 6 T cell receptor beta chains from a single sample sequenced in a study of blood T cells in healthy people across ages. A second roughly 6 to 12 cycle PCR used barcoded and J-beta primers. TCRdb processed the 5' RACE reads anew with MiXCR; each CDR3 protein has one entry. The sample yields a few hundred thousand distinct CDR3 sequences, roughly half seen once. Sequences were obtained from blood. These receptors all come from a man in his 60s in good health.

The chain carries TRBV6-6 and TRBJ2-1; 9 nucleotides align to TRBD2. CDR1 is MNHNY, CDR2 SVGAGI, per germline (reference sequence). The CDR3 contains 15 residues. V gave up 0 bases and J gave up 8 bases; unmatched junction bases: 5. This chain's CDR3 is CASSYSGLAVDEQFF. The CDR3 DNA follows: TGTGCCAGCAGTTACTCGGGACTAGCTGTGGATGAGCAGTTCTTC.

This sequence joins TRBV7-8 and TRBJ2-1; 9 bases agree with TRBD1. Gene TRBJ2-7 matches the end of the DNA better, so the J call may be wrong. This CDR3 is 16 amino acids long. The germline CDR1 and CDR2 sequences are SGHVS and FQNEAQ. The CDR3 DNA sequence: TGTGCCAGCAGCTCACCCGGGACAGGGCGCTACAATGAGCAGTACTTC. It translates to CASSSPGTGRYNEQYF.

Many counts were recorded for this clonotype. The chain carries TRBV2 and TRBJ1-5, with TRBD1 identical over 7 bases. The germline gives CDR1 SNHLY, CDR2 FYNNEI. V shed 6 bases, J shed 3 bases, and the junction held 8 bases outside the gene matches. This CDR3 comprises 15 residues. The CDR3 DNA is TGTGCCAGCAGGGGTACAGGGGCAAACAATCAGCCCCAGCATTTT. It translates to CASRGTGANNQPQHF.

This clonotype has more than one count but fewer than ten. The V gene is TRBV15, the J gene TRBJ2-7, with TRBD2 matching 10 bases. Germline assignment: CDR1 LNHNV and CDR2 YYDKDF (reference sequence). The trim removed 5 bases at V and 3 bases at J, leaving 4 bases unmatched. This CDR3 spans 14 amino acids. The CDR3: CATSAERGGYEQYF. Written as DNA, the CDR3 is TGTGCCACCAGCGCGGAGCGGGGGGGCTACGAGCAGTACTTC.

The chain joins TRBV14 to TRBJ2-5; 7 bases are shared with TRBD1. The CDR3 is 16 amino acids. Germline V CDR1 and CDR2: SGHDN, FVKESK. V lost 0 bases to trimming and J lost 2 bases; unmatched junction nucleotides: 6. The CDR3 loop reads CASSQDPGGRQETQYF. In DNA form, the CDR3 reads TGTGCCAGCAGCCAAGACCCAGGGGGTAGGCAAGAGACCCAGTACTTC.

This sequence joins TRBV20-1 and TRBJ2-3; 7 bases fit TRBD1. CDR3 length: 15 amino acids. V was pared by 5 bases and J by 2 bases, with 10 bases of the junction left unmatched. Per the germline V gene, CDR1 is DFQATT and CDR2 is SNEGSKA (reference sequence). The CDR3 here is CSAFARDSLTDTQYF. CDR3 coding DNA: TGCAGTGCTTTTGCTCGGGACAGCCTCACAGATACGCAGTATTTT.